This TCR beta chain was profiled in a study of a mutant IDH1 vaccine in newly diagnosed glioma. The sample's time point: baseline, week 1 (first vaccination visit). Treatment here: pre-vaccination baseline after standard-of-care therapy. Profiled with immunoSEQ multiplex PCR; TCRdb holds only in-frame clones, not every one. The sample consists of about 67,000 clones, about 86% of them appearing once. The germline V gene encodes CDR1 SGHTS and CDR2 YDEGEE. This CDR3 contains 12 residues. Trimming removed 1 base at V and 6 bases at J, with 7 bases between. The TCR originated in a woman aged 18-29 years with glioma. Some clones in this sample may be carry-over from other donors' samples. This specimen consisted of peripheral blood mononuclear cells (PBMCs), obtained from a glioma patient treated with radiotherapy, temozolomide or both. This chain links TRBV5-8 with TRBJ1-1; no reliable D call. CDR3 bases: TGTGCCAGCAGCTTGAACAGTCCTGAAGCTTTCTTT. Protein: CASSLNSPEAFF.